A single sample is the source of the 2 T cell receptor beta chains below, sequenced in a study of T cell changes during pregnancy in multiple sclerosis (dated by TCRdb to 2018 to 2020). Libraries were constructed by the immunoSEQ multiplex PCR assay. TCRdb provides this immuneACCESS table in a form limited to in-frame rearrangements. Some clones are lacking; in checked studies, under half of them reflect an unresolved V gene, and why the rest are absent is not known. For this sample there are about 59,000 clones; more than 85% appear just once. The ten largest make up more than 2% of the sample. Sequencing was performed on CD8+ T cells from peripheral blood mononuclear cells, taken in the third trimester of pregnancy. Receptors were obtained from a female donor with multiple sclerosis, enrolled in a pregnancy study.

The chain combines TRBV11-2 with TRBJ2-7; D might be TRBD2 (6 bases). Germline V lookup: CDR1 SGHAT, CDR2 FQNNGV. The CDR3 consists of 14 residues. With 2 bases removed from V and 1 base from J, the gap between germline ends came to 9 bases. The CDR3 here is CASSLLRGSYEQYF. CDR3 DNA: TGTGCCAGCAGCTTACTCCGGGGGTCCTACGAGCAGTACTTC.

The J gene is TRBJ1-1, the V gene TRBV28; TRBD1 matches 8 bases. Looked up from germline, CDR1 is MDHEN and CDR2 is SYDVKM. The CDR3 is 15 amino acids. J was trimmed by 6 bases and V by 0 bases; bases with no gene match: 6. CDR3 region: CASSLWTGARAEAFF. The CDR3 DNA sequence: TGTGCCAGCAGTTTATGGACAGGGGCGCGTGCTGAAGCTTTCTTT.